What follows describes a single T cell receptor (beta chain). Antigen unknown. The assay was immunoSEQ multiplex PCR, and TCRdb's table has in-frame clones only and misses some. The sample has more than 2,000,000 clones, approximately 95% seen once. These data are taken from a study of shared clonotypes between healthy human individuals. Study context: CD8 memory received one plate per donor, CD8 naive two, CD4 memory three and CD4 naive three.

Overall study results and limits: Rarefaction curves obtained for sorted subsets showed sequencing incomplete despite large depth. Among donors, the sharing of clonotypes was expected to be influenced by sequencing depth. Naive CD4 clonotype sharing across a few donors was approximately 5%.

Per germline, CDR1 LNHDA and CDR2 SQIVND (reference sequence). V shed 4 bases and J shed 0 bases, with 10 bases lying between them. CDR3 size: 15 residues. Sequencing used naive CD4+ T cells from PBMCs. Subset indicated: CD45RA+ positively selected. The receptor was isolated from a young man in good health. Some clones in this sample may be carry-over from other donors' samples. The chain couples TRBV19 to TRBJ1-3; maybe TRBD1 (5 bases). This CDR3 is CASSRGPDSGNTIYF. The CDR3 coding sequence is TGTGCCAGTAGTAGGGGACCGGACTCTGGAAACACCATATATTTT. Filled out from reference TRBV19 and TRBJ1-3, the complete variable domain reads DGGITQSPKYLFRKEGQNVTLSCEQNLNHDAMYWYRQDPGQGLRLIYYSQIVNDFQKGDIAEGYSVSREKKESFPLTVTSAQKNPTAFYLCASSRGPDSGNTIYFGEGSWLTVV.